This T cell receptor beta chain was profiled in a study of blood T cell repertoires in COVID-19. Assay: immunoSEQ multiplex PCR; the TCRdb copy retains only in-frame clones and omits some. The table records more than 300,000 clones, 90% of them present only once. Germline-derived CDR1 and CDR2 are SNHLY and FYNNEI. The CDR3 sequence is 14 residues long. Trimming cost V 4 bases and J 2 bases, with 11 bases left between them. The TCR comes from a woman in her twenties or thirties who had been exposed to COVID-19. Sequencing input: PBMCs or T cells enriched from blood (not recorded which). The chain carries TRBV2 and TRBJ1-1, with D perhaps TRBD1 (5 bases). CDR3 in DNA: TGTGCCAGCAGTGCGCGACAGCTTAACACTGAAGCTTTCTTT. Residues: CASSARQLNTEAFF.